The TCR beta chain under discussion was sequenced for a study of blood T cells in healthy people across ages. Next came a second PCR, run for about 6 to 12 cycles, which used a sample-barcoded 5' primer along with a J-beta primer mix. TCRdb re-called the 5' RACE reads through MiXCR, storing one row per CDR3 protein. In the table there are more than 700,000 distinct CDR3 sequences, less than 70% of which are singletons. This clonotype was counted only a few times. Every sample had a minimum of 6.5 million PBMCs isolated. Sequenced material: blood. The origin of this receptor is an older man in good health.

The DNA of the CDR3 is TGTGCCACCGTCCTAGCGCCCGGAGGAGATACGCAGTATTTT. This gives the protein CATVLAPGGDTQYF. The rearrangement links TRBV15 to TRBJ2-3; the D gene is possibly TRBD2 (6 bases). The CDR3 has 14 amino acids. V was trimmed by 8 bases and J by 5 bases, leaving 17 bases between them. CDR1 is LNHNV and CDR2 is YYDKDF in the germline V gene (reference sequence).